The present entry profiles one TCR beta chain with its context. Trimming cost V 6 bases and J 0 bases; bases outside gene matches: 6. The CDR3 spans 17 residues. Per germline, CDR1 SGHRS and CDR2 YFSETQ. This record comes from a study of cytomegalovirus exposure and HLA in healthy donors. The donors were members of the validation cohort comprising about 130 subjects, separate from the approximately 630-subject first cohort. The method was immunoSEQ multiplex PCR; TCRdb's version includes in-frame clones alone and lacks a portion of them. The sample consists of 150,000 to 250,000 clones, roughly 88% of them appearing once.

Sequencing used PBMCs. V and J are TRBV5-1 and TRBJ2-6, with 10 bases that match TRBD1. The TCR sequence derives from a woman aged 30 to 39 in good health and CMV-seropositive. CDR3 bases: TGCGCCAGCACTCCGGGACAGGGGAACTCTGGGGCCAACGTCCTGACTTTC. Translating it yields CASTPGQGNSGANVLTF.